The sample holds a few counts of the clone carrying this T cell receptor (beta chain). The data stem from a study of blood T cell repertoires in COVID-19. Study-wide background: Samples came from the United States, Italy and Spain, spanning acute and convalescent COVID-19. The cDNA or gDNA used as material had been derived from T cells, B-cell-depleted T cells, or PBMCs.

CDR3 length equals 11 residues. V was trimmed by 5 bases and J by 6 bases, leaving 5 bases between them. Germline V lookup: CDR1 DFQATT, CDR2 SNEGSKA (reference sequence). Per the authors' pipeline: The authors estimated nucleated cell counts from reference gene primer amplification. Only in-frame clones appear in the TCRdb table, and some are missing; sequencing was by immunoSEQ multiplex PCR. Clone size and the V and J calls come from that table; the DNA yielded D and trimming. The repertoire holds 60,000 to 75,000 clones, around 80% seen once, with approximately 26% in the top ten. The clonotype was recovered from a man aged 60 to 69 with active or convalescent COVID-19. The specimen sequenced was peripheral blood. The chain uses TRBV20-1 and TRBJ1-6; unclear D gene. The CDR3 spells CSAGLNSPLHF. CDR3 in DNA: TGCAGTGCTGGCCTTAATTCACCCCTCCACTTT.